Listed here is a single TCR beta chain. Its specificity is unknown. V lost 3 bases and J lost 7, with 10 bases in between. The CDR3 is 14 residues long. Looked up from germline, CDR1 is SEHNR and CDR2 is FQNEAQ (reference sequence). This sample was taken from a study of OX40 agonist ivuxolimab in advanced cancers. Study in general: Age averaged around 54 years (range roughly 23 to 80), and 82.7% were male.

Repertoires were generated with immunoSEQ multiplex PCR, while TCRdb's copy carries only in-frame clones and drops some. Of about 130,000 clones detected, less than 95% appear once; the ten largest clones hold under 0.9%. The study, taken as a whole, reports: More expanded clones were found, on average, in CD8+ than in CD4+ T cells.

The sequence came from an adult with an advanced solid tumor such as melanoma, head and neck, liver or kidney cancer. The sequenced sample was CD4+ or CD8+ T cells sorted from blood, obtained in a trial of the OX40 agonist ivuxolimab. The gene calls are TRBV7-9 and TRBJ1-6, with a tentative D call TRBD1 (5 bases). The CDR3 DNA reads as TGTGCCAGCAGCTTTAAGGGGCTCAATTCACCCCTCCACTTT. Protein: CASSFKGLNSPLHF.